This TCR beta chain was identified during a study of blood T cell repertoires in COVID-19. About the study: There were acute and convalescent COVID-19 samples, and they came from the United States, Italy and Spain.

The age range of participants was 18 to 89 years, with residence in roughly 25 US areas. Participants had their cohort set by participant-reported clinical history. Using immunoSEQ multiplex PCR, the repertoire was profiled, and TCRdb retains in-frame clones only, with some absent. The table has around 190,000 clones, less than 85% seen once; the top ten hold roughly 3.2%. Germline loops: CDR1 GTSNPN, CDR2 SVGIG (reference sequence). This CDR3 is built from 14 residues. Trimming pared 5 bases from V and 2 bases from J, leaving 15 bases between. The chain is built from TRBV30 and TRBJ2-5; D may be TRBD2 (6 bases). This TCR was recovered from a woman aged 25 to 45 who had recovered from COVID-19. Input material: PBMCs or T cells enriched from blood (not recorded which). In DNA form, the CDR3 reads TGTGCCTGGGCGGGGATATCCCCGCAAGAGACCCAGTACTTC. Protein product: CAWAGISPQETQYF.